This T cell receptor beta chain emerged from a study of tumor-infiltrating lymphocytes in primary liver carcinoma. For the study at large: The tumors ranged from roughly 4 to 11 cm across and fell within stage T1-T3 N0M0. The study, taken as a whole, reports: Blood trailed tumors significantly in top-250-clone fraction (p = 0.039).

With V trimmed by 2 bases and J by 2 bases, 12 bases remained unmatched. Germline V gives CDR1 SQVTM, CDR2 ANQGSEA. The length of the CDR3 is 16 residues. The authors took blood RNA from unsorted whole blood and also extracted germline DNA. The authors made TCR beta cDNA from 400 to 550 ng total RNA with a constant-region primer. Sequencing libraries for TCR beta derived from three nested multiplex PCR rounds that used slightly modified ARM-PCR. TRBV1-TRBV30 forward primers paired with a C-beta reverse primer drove the first two PCR rounds, about 10 cycles each. From the multiplex PCR reads, TCRdb called clonotypes with MiXCR, one entry per CDR3 protein. The sample holds approximately 300,000 distinct CDR3 sequences, 55% to 65% seen once. With regard to this clonotype: Its target is not known. Just one base apart from a much larger clone, this may be a read error. The CDR3 end shows no conserved phenylalanine or tryptophan, and so a read error is likely.

The rearrangement links TRBV29-1 to TRBJ2-7, with 7 bases lining up with TRBD1. The clonotype comes from a man aged 35 to 55 with primary liver carcinoma and hepatitis B virus infection. Sequencing was performed on peripheral blood. Here the CDR3 DNA reads TGCAGCGTTGAACGTTGCCCGCGGACAGGAGCCTACGAGCAGTACTTA. It yields the protein CSVERCPRTGAYEQYL.